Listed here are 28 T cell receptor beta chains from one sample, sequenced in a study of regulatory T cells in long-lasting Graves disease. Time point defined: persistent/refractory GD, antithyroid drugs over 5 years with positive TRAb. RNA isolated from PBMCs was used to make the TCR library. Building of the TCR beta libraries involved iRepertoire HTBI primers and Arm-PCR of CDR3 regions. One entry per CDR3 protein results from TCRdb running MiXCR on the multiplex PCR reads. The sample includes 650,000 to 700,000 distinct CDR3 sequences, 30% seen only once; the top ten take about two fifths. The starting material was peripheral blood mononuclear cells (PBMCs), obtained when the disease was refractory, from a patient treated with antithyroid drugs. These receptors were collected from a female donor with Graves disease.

The CDR3 region is CASSLRQGAFF. The CDR3 DNA follows: TGTGCCAGCAGTTTAAGACAGGGAGCTTTCTTT. This chain uses TRBV12-3 or TRBV12-4 with TRBJ1-1; 7 bases align to TRBD1. The ends lost 2 bases at V and 10 bases at J; junction bases unmatched: 1. CDR3 length: 11 amino acids.

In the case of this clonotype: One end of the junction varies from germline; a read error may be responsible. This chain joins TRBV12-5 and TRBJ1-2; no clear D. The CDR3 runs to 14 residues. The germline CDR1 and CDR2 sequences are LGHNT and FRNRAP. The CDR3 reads CASGLRQYNYGYAF. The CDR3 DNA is TGTGCTAGTGGTTTACGGCAGTATAACTATGGCTACGCCTTC.

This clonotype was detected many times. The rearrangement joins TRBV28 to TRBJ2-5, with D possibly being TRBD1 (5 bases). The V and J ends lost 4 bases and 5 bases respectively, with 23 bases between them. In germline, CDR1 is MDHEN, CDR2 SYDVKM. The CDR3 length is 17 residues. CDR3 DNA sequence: TGTGCCAGCAGTTCCCACCGGCTGAACCCAAGGGGCGAGACCCAGTACTTC. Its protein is CASSSHRLNPRGETQYF.

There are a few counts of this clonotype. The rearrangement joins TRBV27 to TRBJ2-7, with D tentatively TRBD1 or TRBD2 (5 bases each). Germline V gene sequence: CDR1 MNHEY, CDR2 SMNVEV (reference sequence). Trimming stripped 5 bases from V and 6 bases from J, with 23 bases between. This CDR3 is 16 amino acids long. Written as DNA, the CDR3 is TGTGCCAGCAGTCCGGCCGGGACCCACATGGGGTTCGAGCAGTACTTC. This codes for CASSPAGTHMGFEQYF.

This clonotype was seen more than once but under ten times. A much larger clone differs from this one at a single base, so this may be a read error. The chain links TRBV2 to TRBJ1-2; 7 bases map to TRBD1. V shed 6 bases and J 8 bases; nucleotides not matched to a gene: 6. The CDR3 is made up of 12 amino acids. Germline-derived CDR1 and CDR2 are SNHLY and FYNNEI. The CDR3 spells CASSFRGKGYTF. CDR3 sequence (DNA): TGTGCCAGCAGCTTCAGGGGGAAGGGCTACACCTTC.

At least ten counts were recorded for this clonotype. CDR3 sequence reads: CASSPLSELPDGYTF. CDR3 DNA: TGTGCCAGCAGTCCACTCTCGGAGCTCCCGGATGGCTACACCTTC. This rearrangement joins TRBV6-1 to TRBJ1-2; D is uncertain. The CDR3 contains 15 residues. CDR1 and CDR2 from the germline V gene are MNHNS and SASEGT. V was pared by 5 bases and J by 6 bases, with 19 bases between.

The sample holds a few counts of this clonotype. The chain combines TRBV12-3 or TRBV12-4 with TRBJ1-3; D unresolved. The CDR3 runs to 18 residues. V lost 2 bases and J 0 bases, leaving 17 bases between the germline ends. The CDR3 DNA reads TGTGCCAGCAGTTTAAAATTGGTCAGCGACGACTCTGGAAACACCATATATTTT. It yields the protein CASSLKLVSDDSGNTIYF.

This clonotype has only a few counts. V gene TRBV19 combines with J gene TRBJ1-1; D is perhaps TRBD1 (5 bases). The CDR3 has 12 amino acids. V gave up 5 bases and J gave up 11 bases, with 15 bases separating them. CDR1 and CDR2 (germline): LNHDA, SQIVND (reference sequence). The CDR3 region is CASSSRGSGAFF. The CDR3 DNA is TGTGCCAGTAGTTCCCGGGGCTCGGGTGCTTTCTTT.

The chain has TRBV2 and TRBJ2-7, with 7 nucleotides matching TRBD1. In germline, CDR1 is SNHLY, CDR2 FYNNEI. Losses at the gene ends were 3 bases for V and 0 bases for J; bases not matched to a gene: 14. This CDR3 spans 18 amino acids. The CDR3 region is CASSDKNEGQKSSYEQYF. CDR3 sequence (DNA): TGTGCCAGCAGTGACAAAAACGAGGGACAGAAAAGCTCCTACGAGCAGTACTTC.

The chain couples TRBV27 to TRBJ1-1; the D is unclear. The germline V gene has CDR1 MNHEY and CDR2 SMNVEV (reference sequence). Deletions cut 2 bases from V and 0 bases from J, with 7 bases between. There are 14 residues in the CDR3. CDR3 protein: CASSLNPLNTEAFF. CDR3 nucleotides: TGTGCCAGCAGTTTAAATCCCCTGAACACTGAAGCTTTCTTT.

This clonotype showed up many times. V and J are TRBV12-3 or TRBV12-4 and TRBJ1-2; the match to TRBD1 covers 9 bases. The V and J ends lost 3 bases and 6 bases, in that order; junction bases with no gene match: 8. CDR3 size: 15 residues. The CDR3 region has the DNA TGTGCCAGCAGTTTTGGGACAGGGTTGTCGAATGGCTACACCTTC. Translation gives CASSFGTGLSNGYTF.

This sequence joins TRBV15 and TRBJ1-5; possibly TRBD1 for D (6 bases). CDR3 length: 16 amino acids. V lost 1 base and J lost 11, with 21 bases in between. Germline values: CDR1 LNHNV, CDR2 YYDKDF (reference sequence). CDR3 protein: CATSRVTGQIPRAQHF. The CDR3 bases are TGTGCCACCAGCAGAGTTACTGGACAGATCCCTAGGGCCCAGCATTTT.

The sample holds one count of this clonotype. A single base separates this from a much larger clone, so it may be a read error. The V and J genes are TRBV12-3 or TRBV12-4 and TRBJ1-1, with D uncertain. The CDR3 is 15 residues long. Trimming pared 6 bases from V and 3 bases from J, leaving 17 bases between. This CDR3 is CASSPRARLDTEAFF. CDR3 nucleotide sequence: TGTGCCAGCAGCCCTAGGGCAAGGCTTGACACTGAAGCTTTCTTT.

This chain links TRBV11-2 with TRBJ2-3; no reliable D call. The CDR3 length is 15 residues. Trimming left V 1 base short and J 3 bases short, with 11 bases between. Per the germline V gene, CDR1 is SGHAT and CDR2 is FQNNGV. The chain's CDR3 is CASSLGQRITDTQYF. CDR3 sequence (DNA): TGTGCCAGCAGCTTAGGGCAGAGAATTACAGATACGCAGTATTTT.

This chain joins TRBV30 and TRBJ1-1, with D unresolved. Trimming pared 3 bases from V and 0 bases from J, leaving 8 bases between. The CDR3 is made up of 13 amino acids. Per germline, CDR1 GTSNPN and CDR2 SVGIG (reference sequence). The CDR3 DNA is TGTGCCTGGAGGGCAGGTCTGAACACTGAAGCTTTCTTT. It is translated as CAWRAGLNTEAFF.

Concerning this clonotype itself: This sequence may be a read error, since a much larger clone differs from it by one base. The CDR3 is CASSEAVGMNTEAFF. CDR3 coding DNA: TGTGCCAGCAGTGAAGCGGTTGGGATGAACACTGAAGCTTTCTTT. The V gene is TRBV6-2 or TRBV6-3, the J gene TRBJ1-1, with D uncertain. This CDR3 spans 15 amino acids. The V end was cut by 5 bases, the J end by 0 bases, with 13 bases between. Germline CDR1 MNHEY, CDR2 SVGEGT.

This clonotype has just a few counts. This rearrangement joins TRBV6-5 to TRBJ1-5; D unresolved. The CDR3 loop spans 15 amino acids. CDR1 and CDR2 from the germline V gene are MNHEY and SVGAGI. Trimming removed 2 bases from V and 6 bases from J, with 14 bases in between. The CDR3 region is CASSYARGSSQPQHF. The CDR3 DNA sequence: TGTGCCAGCAGTTACGCTAGAGGGTCCAGTCAGCCCCAGCATTTT.

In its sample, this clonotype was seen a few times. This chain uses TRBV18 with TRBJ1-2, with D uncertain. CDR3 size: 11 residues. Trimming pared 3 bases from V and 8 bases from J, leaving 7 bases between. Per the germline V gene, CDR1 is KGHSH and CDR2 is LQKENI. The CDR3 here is CASSPISGYTF. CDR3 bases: TGTGCCAGCTCACCGATCTCGGGCTACACCTTC.

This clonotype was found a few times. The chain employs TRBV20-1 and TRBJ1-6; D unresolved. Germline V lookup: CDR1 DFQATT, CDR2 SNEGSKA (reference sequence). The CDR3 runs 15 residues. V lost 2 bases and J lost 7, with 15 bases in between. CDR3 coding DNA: TGCAGTGCTAGATCGGTCCACTCGGGGAATTCACCCCTCCACTTT. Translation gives CSARSVHSGNSPLHF.

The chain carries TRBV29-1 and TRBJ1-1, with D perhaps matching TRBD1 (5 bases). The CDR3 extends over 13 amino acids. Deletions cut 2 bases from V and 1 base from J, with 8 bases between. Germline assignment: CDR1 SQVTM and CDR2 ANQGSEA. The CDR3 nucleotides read TGCAGCGTTGAACCTCAGGGGAACACTGAAGCTTTCTTT. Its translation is CSVEPQGNTEAFF. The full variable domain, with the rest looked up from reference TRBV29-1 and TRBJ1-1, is SAVISQKPSRDICQRGTSLTIQCQVDSQVTMMFWYRQQPGQSLTLIATANQGSEATYESGFVIDKFPISRPNLTFSTLTVSNMSPEDSSIYLCSVEPQGNTEAFFGQGTRLTVV.

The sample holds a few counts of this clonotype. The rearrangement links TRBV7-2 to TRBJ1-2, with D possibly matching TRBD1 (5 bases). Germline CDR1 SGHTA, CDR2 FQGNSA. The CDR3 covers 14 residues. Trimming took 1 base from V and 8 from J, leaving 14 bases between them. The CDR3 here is CASSLVDGGGGYTF. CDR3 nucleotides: TGTGCCAGCAGCTTAGTCGACGGGGGAGGGGGCTACACCTTC.

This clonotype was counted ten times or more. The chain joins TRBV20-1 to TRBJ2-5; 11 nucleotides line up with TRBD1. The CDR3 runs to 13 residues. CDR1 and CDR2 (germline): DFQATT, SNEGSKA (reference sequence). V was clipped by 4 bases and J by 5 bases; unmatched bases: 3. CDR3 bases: TGCAGTGCTACCGGGACAGGGGGGGAGACCCAGTACTTC. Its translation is CSATGTGGETQYF.

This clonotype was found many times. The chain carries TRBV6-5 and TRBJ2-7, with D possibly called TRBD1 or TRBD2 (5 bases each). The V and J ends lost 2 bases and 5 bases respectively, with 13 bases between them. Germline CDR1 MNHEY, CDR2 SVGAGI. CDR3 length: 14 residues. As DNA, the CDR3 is TGTGCCAGCAGTTACCAACTGGGGGTCGACGAGCAGTACTTC. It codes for CASSYQLGVDEQYF.

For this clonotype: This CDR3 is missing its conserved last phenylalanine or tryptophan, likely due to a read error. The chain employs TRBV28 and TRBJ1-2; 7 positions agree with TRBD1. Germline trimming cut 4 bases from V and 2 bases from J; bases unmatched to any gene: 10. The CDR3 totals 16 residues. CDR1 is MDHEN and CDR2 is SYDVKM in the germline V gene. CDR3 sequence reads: CASSYSLPGQNYGYTS. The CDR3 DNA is TGTGCCAGCAGTTACTCGCTTCCGGGACAGAACTATGGCTACACCTCC.

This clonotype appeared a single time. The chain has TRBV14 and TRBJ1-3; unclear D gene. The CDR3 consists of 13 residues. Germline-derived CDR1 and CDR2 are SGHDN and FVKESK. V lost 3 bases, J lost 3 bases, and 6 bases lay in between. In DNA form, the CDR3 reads TGTGCCAGCAGCCAGGGATATGGAAACACCATATATTTT. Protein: CASSQGYGNTIYF.

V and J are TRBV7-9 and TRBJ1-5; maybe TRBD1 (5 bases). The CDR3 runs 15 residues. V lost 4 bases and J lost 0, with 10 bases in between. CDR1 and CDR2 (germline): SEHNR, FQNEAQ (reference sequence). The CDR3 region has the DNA TGTGCCAGCAGCTCCACCGACAGTAGCAATCAGCCCCAGCATTTT. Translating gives CASSSTDSSNQPQHF.

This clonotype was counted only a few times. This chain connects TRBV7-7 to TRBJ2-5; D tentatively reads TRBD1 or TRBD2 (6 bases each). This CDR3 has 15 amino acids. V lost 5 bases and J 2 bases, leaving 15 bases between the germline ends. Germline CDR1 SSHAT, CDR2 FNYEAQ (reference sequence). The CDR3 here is CASSKGGGGQETQYF. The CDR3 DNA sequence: TGTGCCAGCAGCAAAGGAGGGGGAGGACAAGAGACCCAGTACTTC.

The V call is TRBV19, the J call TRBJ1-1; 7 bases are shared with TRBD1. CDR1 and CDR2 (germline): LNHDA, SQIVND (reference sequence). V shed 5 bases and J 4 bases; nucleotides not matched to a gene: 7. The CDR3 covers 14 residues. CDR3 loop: CASSQRPGGTEAFF. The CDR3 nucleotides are TGTGCCAGTAGTCAAAGGCCAGGGGGCACTGAAGCTTTCTTT.